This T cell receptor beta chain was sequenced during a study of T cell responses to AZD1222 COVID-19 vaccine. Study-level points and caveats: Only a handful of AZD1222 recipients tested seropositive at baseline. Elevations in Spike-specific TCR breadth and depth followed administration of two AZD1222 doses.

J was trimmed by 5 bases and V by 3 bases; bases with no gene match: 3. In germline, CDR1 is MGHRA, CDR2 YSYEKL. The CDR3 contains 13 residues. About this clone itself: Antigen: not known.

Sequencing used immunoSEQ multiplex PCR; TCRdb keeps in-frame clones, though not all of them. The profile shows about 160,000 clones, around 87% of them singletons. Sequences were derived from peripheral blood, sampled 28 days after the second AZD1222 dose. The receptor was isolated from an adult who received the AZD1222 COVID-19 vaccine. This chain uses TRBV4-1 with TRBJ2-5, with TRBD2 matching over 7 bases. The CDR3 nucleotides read TGCGCCAGCAGCCAGTGGCGGGGGGAGACCCAGTACTTC. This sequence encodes CASSQWRGETQYF.